What follows are 24 T cell receptor beta chains derived from one specimen sequenced in a study of patients and donors after allogeneic stem cell transplantation. One entry per CDR3 protein, called by TCRdb with MiXCR from the RT-PCR reads. The sample carries about 410,000 distinct CDR3 sequences, around 16% recorded once. Material: blood, either unsorted or a sorted T cell fraction (not recorded which). The receptors derive from a human donor who was either an allogeneic HSCT recipient or a stem cell or donor lymphocyte infusion donor (not recorded which). It is not recorded whose cells these are; they may come from a transplant donor.

This clonotype was seen more than once but under ten times. The V and J genes are TRBV10-2 and TRBJ2-3; 9 bases map to TRBD2. This CDR3 is built from 15 residues. V shed 3 bases and J 3 bases; nucleotides not matched to a gene: 4. Germline CDR1 is WSHSY and CDR2 is SAAADI. CDR3 sequence reads: CASSDWTSVTDTQYF. CDR3 DNA sequence: TGCGCCAGCAGTGATTGGACTAGCGTAACAGATACGCAGTATTTT.

This clonotype was counted a few times. The chain is built from TRBV12-3 or TRBV12-4 and TRBJ1-2; D remains unclear. This CDR3 is 14 amino acids long. V lost 7 bases and J 4 bases, leaving 16 bases between the germline ends. The CDR3 protein is CASTSWSAAYGYTF. DNA of the CDR3: TGTGCCAGCACCTCATGGAGCGCGGCCTATGGCTACACCTTC.

This clonotype was seen a handful of times. The rearrangement joins TRBV9 to TRBJ2-1; TRBD2 matches at 9 bases. J lost 8 bases, V lost 0 bases, and 6 bases had no gene match. The CDR3 totals 15 residues. The V gene's germline CDR1 is SGDLS and CDR2 YYNGEE. The CDR3 bases are TGTGCCAGCAGCGTAGCGGCTAGCGGGATCTATGAGCAGTTCTTC. Translating it yields CASSVAASGIYEQFF.

The chain has TRBV27 and TRBJ2-1, with D tentatively TRBD2 (6 bases). Per germline, CDR1 MNHEY and CDR2 SMNVEV (reference sequence). The length of the CDR3 is 14 residues. Trimming shortened V by 3 bases and J by 4 bases, and 10 bases separated the two germline ends. CDR3 in amino acids: CASSFFSGYNEQFF. The CDR3, as DNA: TGTGCCAGCAGTTTCTTTAGCGGATACAATGAGCAGTTCTTC.

This clonotype has a handful of counts. The V call is TRBV5-1, the J call TRBJ2-7, with D unresolved. CDR1 SGHRS and CDR2 YFSETQ come from the germline V gene. The V and J ends lost 1 base and 4 bases respectively, with 9 bases between them. The CDR3 has 13 residues. CDR3 amino acids: CASSLLGNYEQYF. CDR3 coding DNA: TGCGCCAGCAGCTTGCTGGGGAATTACGAGCAGTACTTC.

The chain links TRBV4-2 to TRBJ2-5; possible D gene TRBD1, 6 bases. Germline-derived CDR1 and CDR2 are LGHNA and YNFKEQ. CDR3 size: 17 residues. The V end was cut by 0 bases, the J end by 2 bases, with 16 bases between. The CDR3 sequence is CASSQDQGMLGQETQYF. The CDR3 coding sequence is TGTGCCAGCAGCCAAGATCAGGGGATGTTGGGGCAAGAGACCCAGTACTTC.

The J gene is TRBJ2-5, the V gene TRBV6-5; TRBD2 matches 8 bases. V shed 4 bases, J shed 5 bases, and the junction held 9 bases outside the gene matches. Germline CDR1 and CDR2: MNHEY and SVGAGI. The CDR3 has 15 amino acids. The CDR3 DNA sequence: TGTGCCAGCAGTTTCGGACTAGCCTCCAGGGAGACCCAGTACTTC. Translated: CASSFGLASRETQYF.

The J gene is TRBJ1-2, the V gene TRBV19, with D perhaps TRBD1 (5 bases). The CDR3 runs to 16 residues. Trimming removed 1 base from V and 3 bases from J, with 15 bases in between. The V gene's germline CDR1 is LNHDA and CDR2 SQIVND (reference sequence). The CDR3 protein is CASSIVRGKKDYGYTF. The CDR3 DNA sequence: TGTGCCAGTAGTATAGTTCGGGGGAAGAAAGACTATGGCTACACCTTC.

This clonotype appeared a few times. The rearrangement links TRBV6-2 or TRBV6-3 to TRBJ2-3; maybe TRBD2 (5 bases). CDR3 length equals 13 residues. V shed 6 bases and J shed 6 bases, with 13 bases lying between them. CDR1 and CDR2 from the germline V gene are MNHEY and SVGEGT. DNA of the CDR3: TGTGCCAGCAGAAGAGGAAGGGAGGATACGCAGTATTTT. Translated: CASRRGREDTQYF.

V is TRBV2 and J is TRBJ1-4; 9 bases line up with TRBD1. CDR1 is SNHLY and CDR2 is FYNNEI in the germline V gene. CDR3 size: 14 residues. The V gene end was trimmed by 7 bases and the J gene end by 3 bases; junction bases not matched to a gene: 3. CDR3 in amino acids: CASNRQGANEKLFF. The CDR3 nucleotides are TGTGCCAGCAACAGACAGGGGGCTAATGAAAAACTGTTTTTT.

This clonotype came up a few times. This rearrangement joins TRBV5-6 to TRBJ2-7, with D unclear. The CDR3 is 12 amino acids. V was cut by 6 bases and J by 6 bases, with 13 bases left in between. In germline, CDR1 is SGHDT, CDR2 YYEEEE. The CDR3 coding sequence is TGTGCCAGCATGGAAGTGAGAAGCGAGCAGTACTTC. Encoded protein: CASMEVRSEQYF.

The sample holds a few counts of this clonotype. The gene calls are TRBV7-6 and TRBJ2-2; 8 bases match TRBD2. The germline V gene encodes CDR1 SGHVS and CDR2 FNYEAQ. Germline trimming cut 5 bases from V and 0 bases from J; bases unmatched to any gene: 5. The CDR3 is 16 residues long. DNA of the CDR3: TGTGCCAGCAGCCCCCTTAGCGGGGCGAACACCGGGGAGCTGTTTTTT. It is translated as CASSPLSGANTGELFF.

This clonotype occurred a few times. The chain recombines TRBV5-1 with TRBJ2-3, with TRBD2 identical over 8 bases. This CDR3 is 17 amino acids long. Looked up from germline, CDR1 is SGHRS and CDR2 is YFSETQ. Trimming at V came to 0 bases and at J to 4 bases, leaving 10 bases not matched to a gene. CDR3 loop: CASSLGRRGASPDTQYF. CDR3 DNA sequence: TGCGCCAGCAGCTTGGGGCGGCGGGGGGCCTCCCCAGATACGCAGTATTTT.

The CDR3 region is CASSRSGGAQETQYF. The CDR3 DNA follows: TGCGCCAGCAGTCGTAGCGGGGGGGCCCAAGAGACCCAGTACTTC. The chain is built from TRBV10-2 and TRBJ2-5; 11 bases are a match to TRBD2. The ends lost 5 bases at V and 1 base at J; junction bases unmatched: 3. The CDR3 runs 15 residues. Per germline, CDR1 WSHSY and CDR2 SAAADI.

This clonotype was found a few times. The chain combines TRBV9 with TRBJ1-5; possible D gene TRBD1, 6 bases. Trimming pared 3 bases from V and 5 bases from J, leaving 12 bases between. Germline assignment: CDR1 SGDLS and CDR2 YYNGEE. The CDR3 totals 14 residues. The CDR3 here is CASSGSGAHQPQHF. The CDR3 DNA is TGTGCCAGCAGCGGGTCAGGGGCTCATCAGCCCCAGCATTTT.

The V call is TRBV5-1, the J call TRBJ1-3, with 10 bases identical to TRBD1. CDR3 size: 16 residues. Trimming cost V 4 bases and J 2 bases; bases outside gene matches: 6. Germline V gene data show CDR1 as SGHRS and CDR2 as YFSETQ. In nucleotides, the CDR3 is TGCGCCAGCAGCAAGGGACAGGGGCAGGCTGGAAACACCATATATTTT. It specifies CASSKGQGQAGNTIYF.

This clonotype was counted a few times. The J gene is TRBJ2-1, the V gene TRBV3-1, with TRBD1 identical over 8 bases. The V gene end was trimmed by 6 bases and the J gene end by 5 bases; junction bases not matched to a gene: 9. The CDR3 is made up of 15 amino acids. The germline CDR1 and CDR2 sequences are LGHDT and YNNKEL (reference sequence). The CDR3 spells CASSRTGSTHNEQFF. Written as DNA, the CDR3 is TGTGCCAGCAGTCGGACAGGGAGCACACACAATGAGCAGTTCTTC.

This clonotype was recorded at least ten times. As DNA, the CDR3 is TGTGCCAGCTCACCGACAGGAAGGAACACTGAAGCTTTCTTT. It specifies CASSPTGRNTEAFF. This chain uses TRBV18 with TRBJ1-1; tentatively, D is TRBD1 (6 bases). The CDR3 totals 14 residues. The ends were cut back, 3 bases at V and 1 base at J, with 9 bases in the middle. Looked up from germline, CDR1 is KGHSH and CDR2 is LQKENI.

This clonotype was observed a handful of times. The chain recombines TRBV7-3 with TRBJ2-3; possibly TRBD1 or TRBD2 for D (6 bases each). V lost 1 base to trimming and J lost 5 bases, with 13 bases between them. The germline CDR1 and CDR2 sequences are SGHTA and FQGTGA. The CDR3 loop spans 15 amino acids. CDR3 amino acids: CASSLRGADEDTQYF. Here the CDR3 DNA reads TGTGCCAGCAGCTTAAGGGGGGCTGATGAAGATACGCAGTATTTT. Drawing the rest from reference TRBV7-3 and TRBJ2-3, the complete variable domain is GAGVSQTPSNKVTEKGKYVELRCDPISGHTALYWYRQSLGQGPEFLIYFQGTGAADDSGLPNDRFFAVRPEGSVSTLKIQRTERGDSAVYLCASSLRGADEDTQYFGPGTRLTVL.

This clonotype was counted only a few times. This chain joins TRBV30 and TRBJ1-2; D gene ambiguous. The length of the CDR3 is 12 residues. The V gene's germline CDR1 is GTSNPN and CDR2 SVGIG (reference sequence). Trimming pared 3 bases from V and 8 bases from J, leaving 13 bases between. The CDR3, as DNA: TGTGCCTGGAGCCCGTTGGCGGGAGGCTACACCTTC. Protein: CAWSPLAGGYTF.

This clonotype was counted only a few times. The J gene is TRBJ1-1, the V gene TRBV27; D gene uncertain. The CDR3 extends over 12 amino acids. The ends were cut back, 6 bases at V and 10 bases at J, with 15 bases in the middle. Per germline, CDR1 MNHEY and CDR2 SMNVEV (reference sequence). CDR3 coding DNA: TGTGCCAGCAGCTCCTCGGGAGGGCTAGCTTTCTTT. Translating gives CASSSSGGLAFF.

V gene TRBV10-3 combines with J gene TRBJ1-2; no reliable D call. Germline CDR1 and CDR2: ENHRY and SYGVKD. Trimming took off 4 bases at V and 2 bases at J, with 8 bases between the two ends. The CDR3 spans 13 residues. The CDR3 nucleotides are TGTGCCATCAGTGGTGGGATCAACTATGGCTACACCTTC. It translates to CAISGGINYGYTF.

Comment on this clonotype: Mismatch with germline at one junction end may stem from a read error. V gene TRBV5-8 combines with J gene TRBJ2-3, with 10 positions matching TRBD1. The CDR3 spans 16 residues. CDR1 is SGHTS, CDR2 YDEGEE, per germline. CDR3 loop: CAISLGRQGAIDTQYF. The CDR3 DNA reads as TGTGCCATCAGCTTGGGGCGACAGGGGGCAATAGATACGCAGTATTTT.

This clonotype showed up just once. This sequence joins TRBV25-1 and TRBJ2-6; a weak D match, TRBD1 (6 bases). The ends were cut back, 8 bases at V and 4 bases at J, with 15 bases in the middle. Germline loops: CDR1 MGHDK, CDR2 SYGVNS. The CDR3 is 15 amino acids. The CDR3 sequence: CASGKGTLGANVLTF. Here the CDR3 DNA reads TGTGCCAGCGGCAAGGGGACATTAGGGGCCAACGTCCTGACTTTC.